A single sample is the source of the 3 T cell receptor beta chains below, sequenced in a study of spatial heterogeneity in lung cancer. This sample's time point: sample taken at primary tumor resection. MiXCR was run by TCRdb on the 5' RACE reads, yielding one entry per CDR3 protein. This sample has approximately 13,000 distinct CDR3 sequences, with around 5% found just once. Antigens for these TCRs are unknown. Overall study findings and caveats: Mutation tallies in tumors tracked expanded intratumoral alpha and beta TCR counts.

The specimen comprised lung tumor tissue, sampled at surgery. These receptors were obtained from a male donor with early-stage non-small cell lung cancer.

This clonotype was seen a handful of times. The chain links TRBV12-3 or TRBV12-4 to TRBJ1-1; maybe TRBD1 (6 bases). Trimming pared 3 bases from V and 1 base from J, leaving 9 bases between. CDR3 length equals 14 residues. For the CDR3, the DNA is TGTGCCAGCAGTTTGGGGGCGGCGAACACTGAAGCTTTCTTT. Residues: CASSLGAANTEAFF.

In this sample, this clonotype turned up many times. The chain joins TRBV12-3 or TRBV12-4 to TRBJ2-1; 11 bases map to TRBD2. The junction had 4 bases not matched to a gene; V was cut back by 4 bases and J by 5 bases. This CDR3 is built from 15 residues. CDR3 in DNA: TGTGCCAGCAGTTCGTATAGCGGGAGGGACAATGAGCAGTTCTTC. This gives the protein CASSSYSGRDNEQFF.

This clonotype was seen repeatedly, ten times or more. The rearrangement links TRBV28 to TRBJ1-2; D not resolved. The CDR3 is 15 amino acids. The germline V gene encodes CDR1 MDHEN and CDR2 SYDVKM. V was clipped by 4 bases and J by 0 bases, with 12 bases between them. DNA of the CDR3: TGTGCCAGCAGTTCCCCCAGAGGCGCTAACTATGGCTACACCTTC. Translated, it gives CASSSPRGANYGYTF.